Sequencing of this T cell receptor (beta chain) was carried out in a study of CD8 T cells in Susac syndrome (dated by TCRdb to 2018 to 2020). For the study in its entirety: The study used repertoire sequencing to test whether antigen drove CD8+ T cell activation and differentiation in Susac syndrome. The study compared CD8+ T cell repertoire clonality among roughly eleven healthy donors, some 14 Susac syndrome patients and 15 multiple sclerosis patients.

Peripheral blood CD8+ and CD4+ T cells from healthy donors, Susac syndrome patients and multiple sclerosis patients were profiled using high-throughput TCR beta sequencing. Healthy donors were included as age- and sex-matched controls. Bulk CD8+ and CD4+ T cells were purified magnetically by negative isolation, whereas CD8+ TEMRA cells were enriched by FACS. Blood was drawn into EDTA tubes, processed within 24 hours, and PBMCs were isolated by density gradient centrifugation. PBMCs intended for TCR sequencing were cryopreserved in liquid nitrogen and thawed later in a water bath at 37 degrees C. The sorted or isolated CD4+, CD8+ and CD8+ TEMRA cells had a purity of 90% or higher. What the study reported, not specific to this receptor: The TCR sequencing and HLA analysis was acknowledged to have included a relatively small number of individuals.

Details on this clonotype: Its antigen target is currently unknown. Base qualities were left out, and no much larger clone turns up one base away.

RNA was extracted with the RNeasy kit and roughly 0.45 to 1 ug was reverse transcribed using random hexamers. The immunoSEQ multiplex PCR assay, which covers 54 Vbeta and 13 Jbeta segments, was used to amplify TCR beta CDR3 regions. Bias from PCR amplification was corrected by using a synthetic template baseline for primer optimization and for computational correction. As for how the authors treated the data: Reads were assigned to V, D and J genes according to IMGT and analyzed in immunoSEQ Analyzer, with only productive sequences retained. Clonality was computed as one minus Shannon entropy normalized by log2 of the number of productive unique sequences. For each patient and control, public and private clones were evaluated among the 100 most prevalent clones. Clones were defined as Susac-specific if absent from the healthy and MS cohorts, from 900 to 1,300 published viral clones and from other ImmuneACCESS disease sequences. The public reads were run again by TCRdb, first through fastp at Q25 and then through MiXCR, and only productive beta chains were kept. Rows with one shared CDR3 protein collapse into an entry with the most common genes and DNA. The V and J calls were not made by the authors but by TCRdb's processing. This sample holds approximately 90,000 distinct CDR3 sequences; approximately 92% were observed only once. Jointly, the top ten make up around 0.32% of the sample.

The clonotype comes from a human donor in good health. Source material: CD8+ T cells from PBMCs.

CDR3 loop: CASSLSPSSMGGYTF. Read as DNA, the sequence is TGTGCCAGCAGCTTATCACCGAGTTCTATGGGTGGCTACACCTTC. Here the chain combines TRBV7-3 and TRBJ1-2; no D gene can be assigned with confidence. Reading the germline V gene gives CDR1 SGHTA and CDR2 FQGTGA. There are 15 amino acids in the CDR3, from cysteine to phenylalanine inclusive. Only the CDR3 DNA is retained, 45 bases long and in frame from the first base. V is reduced by 2 bases and J by 7 bases, leaving a spacing of 17 bases between them.